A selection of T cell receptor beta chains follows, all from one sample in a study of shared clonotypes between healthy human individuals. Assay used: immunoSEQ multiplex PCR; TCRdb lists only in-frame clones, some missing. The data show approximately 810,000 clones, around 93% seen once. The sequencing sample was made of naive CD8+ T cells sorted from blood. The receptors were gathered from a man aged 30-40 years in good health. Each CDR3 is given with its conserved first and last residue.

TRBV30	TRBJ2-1	CAWSYGTMQFF
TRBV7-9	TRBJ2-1	CASSSRGQGDYNEQFF
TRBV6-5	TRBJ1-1	CASSYGRNTEAFF
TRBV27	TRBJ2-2	CASSPDRGVSGELFF
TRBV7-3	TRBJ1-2	CASSPTGTGRVGYGYTF
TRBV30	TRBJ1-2	CAWSGQGARGYTF
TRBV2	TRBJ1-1	CASGRFGQPNTEAFF
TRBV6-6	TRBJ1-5	CASSPLQGLGQPQHF
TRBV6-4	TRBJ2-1	CASSDGAREGFDEQFF
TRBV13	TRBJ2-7	CASSLPGRDEQYF
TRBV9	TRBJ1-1	CASGTEKPHEAFF
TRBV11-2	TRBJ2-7	CASSFGGSSFYEQYF
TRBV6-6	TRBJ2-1	CASSYSSGASDEQFF
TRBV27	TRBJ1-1	CASSSAGNWGGMNTEAFF
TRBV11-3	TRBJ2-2	CASSPHKTGDTGELFF
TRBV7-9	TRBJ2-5	CASSFRETQYF
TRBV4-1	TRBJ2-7	CASSHPGHRGHEQYF
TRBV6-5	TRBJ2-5	CASSYLTQETQYF
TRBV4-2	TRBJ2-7	CASSPGQSGHEQYF
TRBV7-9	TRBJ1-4	CASRKTGDDEKLFF
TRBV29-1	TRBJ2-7	CSVEVPGQGPPYEQYF
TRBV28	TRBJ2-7	CASSLDGHYEQYF